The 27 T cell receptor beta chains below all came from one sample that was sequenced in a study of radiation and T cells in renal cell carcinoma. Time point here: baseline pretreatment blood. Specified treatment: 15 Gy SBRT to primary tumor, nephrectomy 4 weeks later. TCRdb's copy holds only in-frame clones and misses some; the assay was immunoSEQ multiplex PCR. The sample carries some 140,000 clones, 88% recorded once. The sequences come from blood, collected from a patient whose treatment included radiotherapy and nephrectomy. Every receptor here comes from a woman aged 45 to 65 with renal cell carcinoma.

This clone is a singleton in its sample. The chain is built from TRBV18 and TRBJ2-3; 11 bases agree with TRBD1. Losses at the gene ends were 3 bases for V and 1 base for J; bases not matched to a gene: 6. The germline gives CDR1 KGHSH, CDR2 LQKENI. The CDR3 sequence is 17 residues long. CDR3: CASSPTGTGGGTDTQYF. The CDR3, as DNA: TGTGCCAGCTCACCTACCGGGACAGGGGGAGGCACAGATACGCAGTATTTT. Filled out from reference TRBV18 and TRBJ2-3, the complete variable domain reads NAGVMQNPRHLVRRRGQEARLRCSPMKGHSHVYWYRQLPEEGLKFMVYLQKENIIDESGMPKERFSAEFPKEGPSILRIQQVVRGDSAAYFCASSPTGTGGGTDTQYFGPGTRLTVL.

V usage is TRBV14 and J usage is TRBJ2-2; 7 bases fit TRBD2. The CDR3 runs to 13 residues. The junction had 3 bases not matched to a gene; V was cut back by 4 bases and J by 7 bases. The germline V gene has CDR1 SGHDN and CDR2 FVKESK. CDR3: CASSPPGGGELFF. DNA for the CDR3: TGTGCCAGCAGCCCTCCGGGAGGCGGGGAGCTGTTTTTT.

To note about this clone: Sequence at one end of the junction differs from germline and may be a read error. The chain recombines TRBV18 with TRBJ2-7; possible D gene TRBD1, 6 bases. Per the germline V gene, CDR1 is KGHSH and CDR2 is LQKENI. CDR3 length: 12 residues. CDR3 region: CASSNPGQDSSF. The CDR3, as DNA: TGTGCCAGCTCAAACCCGGGACAAGATAGCTCCTTC. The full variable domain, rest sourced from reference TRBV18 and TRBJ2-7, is NAGVMQNPRHLVRRRGQEARLRCSPMKGHSHVYWYRQLPEEGLKFMVYLQKENIIDESGMPKERFSAEFPKEGPSILRIQQVVRGDSAAYFCASSNPGQDSSFGPGTRLTVT.

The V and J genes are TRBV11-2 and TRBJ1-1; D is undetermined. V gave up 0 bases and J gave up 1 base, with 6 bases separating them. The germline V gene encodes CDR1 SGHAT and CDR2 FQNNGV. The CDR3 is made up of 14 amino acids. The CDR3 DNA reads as TGTGCCAGCAGCTTAGAGCCCGGGAACACTGAAGCTTTCTTT. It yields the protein CASSLEPGNTEAFF. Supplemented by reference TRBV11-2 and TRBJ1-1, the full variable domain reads EAGVAQSPRYKIIEKRQSVAFWCNPISGHATLYWYQQILGQGPKLLIQFQNNGVVDDSQLPKDRFSAERLKGVDSTLKIQPAKLEDSAVYLCASSLEPGNTEAFFGQGTRLTVV.

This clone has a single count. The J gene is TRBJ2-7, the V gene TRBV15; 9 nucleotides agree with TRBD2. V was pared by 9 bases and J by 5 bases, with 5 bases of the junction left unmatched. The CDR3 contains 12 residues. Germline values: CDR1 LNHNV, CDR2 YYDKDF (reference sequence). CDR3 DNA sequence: TGTGCCACAGCGGGGGGCTACAACGAGCAGTACTTC. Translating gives CATAGGYNEQYF.

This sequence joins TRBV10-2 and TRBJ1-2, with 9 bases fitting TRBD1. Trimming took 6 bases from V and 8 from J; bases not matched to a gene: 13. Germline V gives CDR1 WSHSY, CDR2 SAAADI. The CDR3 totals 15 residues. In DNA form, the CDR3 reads TGCGCCAGCAGCTCCGGGACAGGGTCTCGCTACGGCTACACCTTC. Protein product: CASSSGTGSRYGYTF.

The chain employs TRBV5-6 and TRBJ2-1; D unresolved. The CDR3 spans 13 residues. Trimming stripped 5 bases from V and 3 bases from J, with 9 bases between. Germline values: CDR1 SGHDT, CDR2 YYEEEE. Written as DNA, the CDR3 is TGTGCCAGCAGACCGGAGCTCTACAATGAGCAGTTCTTC. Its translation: CASRPELYNEQFF.

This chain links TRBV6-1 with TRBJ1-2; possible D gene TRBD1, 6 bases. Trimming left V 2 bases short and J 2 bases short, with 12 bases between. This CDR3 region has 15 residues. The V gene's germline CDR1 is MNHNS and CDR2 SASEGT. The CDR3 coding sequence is TGTGCCAGCAGTGAATTCGGGACAACCAACTATGGCTACACCTTC. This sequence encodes CASSEFGTTNYGYTF.

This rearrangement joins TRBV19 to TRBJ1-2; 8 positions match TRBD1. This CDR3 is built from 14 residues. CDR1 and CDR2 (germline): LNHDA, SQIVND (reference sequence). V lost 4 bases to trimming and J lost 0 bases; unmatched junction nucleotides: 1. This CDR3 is CASSRQGPNYGYTF. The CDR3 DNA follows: TGTGCCAGTAGTAGACAGGGGCCTAACTATGGCTACACCTTC.

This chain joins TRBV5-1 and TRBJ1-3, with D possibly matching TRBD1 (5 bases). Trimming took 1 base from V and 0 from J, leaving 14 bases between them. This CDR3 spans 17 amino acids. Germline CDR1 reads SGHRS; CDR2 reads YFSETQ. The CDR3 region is CASSLTPVGVSGNTIYF. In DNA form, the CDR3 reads TGCGCCAGCAGCTTGACACCCGTGGGGGTCTCTGGAAACACCATATATTTT.

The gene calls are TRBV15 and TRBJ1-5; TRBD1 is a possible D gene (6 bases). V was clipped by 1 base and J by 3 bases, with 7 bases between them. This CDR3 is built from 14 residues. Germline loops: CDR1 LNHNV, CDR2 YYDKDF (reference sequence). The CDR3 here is CATSRGTVNQPQHF. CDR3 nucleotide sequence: TGTGCCACCAGCAGAGGGACAGTCAATCAGCCCCAGCATTTT.

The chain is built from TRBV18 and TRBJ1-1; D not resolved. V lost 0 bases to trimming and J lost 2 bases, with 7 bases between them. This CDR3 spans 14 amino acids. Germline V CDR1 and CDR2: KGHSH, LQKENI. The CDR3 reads CASSPPGSNTEAFF. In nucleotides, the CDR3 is TGTGCCAGCTCACCACCGGGCAGTAACACTGAAGCTTTCTTT.

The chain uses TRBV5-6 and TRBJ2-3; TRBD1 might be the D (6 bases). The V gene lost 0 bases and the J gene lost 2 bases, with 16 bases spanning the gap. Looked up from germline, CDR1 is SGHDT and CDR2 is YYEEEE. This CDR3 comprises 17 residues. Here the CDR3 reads CASSLGYRALLTDTQYF. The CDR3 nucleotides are TGTGCCAGCAGCTTGGGGTACAGGGCCCTCCTCACAGATACGCAGTATTTT.

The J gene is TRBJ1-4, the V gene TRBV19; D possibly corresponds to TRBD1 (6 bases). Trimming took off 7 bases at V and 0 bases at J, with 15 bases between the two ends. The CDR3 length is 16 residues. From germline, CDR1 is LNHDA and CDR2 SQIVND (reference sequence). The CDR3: CASKDRSSPTNEKLFF. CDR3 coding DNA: TGTGCCAGTAAGGACAGAAGCAGCCCAACTAATGAAAAACTGTTTTTT.

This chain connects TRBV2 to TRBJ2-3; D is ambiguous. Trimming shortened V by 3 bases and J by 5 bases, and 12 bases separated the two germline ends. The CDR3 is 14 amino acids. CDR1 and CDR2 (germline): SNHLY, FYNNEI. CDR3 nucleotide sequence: TGTGCCAGCAGTGATAACCAGGCGATAGATACGCAGTATTTT. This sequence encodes CASSDNQAIDTQYF.

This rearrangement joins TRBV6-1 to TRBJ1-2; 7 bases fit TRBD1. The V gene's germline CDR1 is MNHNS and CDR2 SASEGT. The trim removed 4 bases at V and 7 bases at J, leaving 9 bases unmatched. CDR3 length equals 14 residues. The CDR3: CASSVEGQSFGYTF. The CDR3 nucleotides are TGTGCCAGCAGTGTAGAGGGACAGTCCTTTGGCTACACCTTC.

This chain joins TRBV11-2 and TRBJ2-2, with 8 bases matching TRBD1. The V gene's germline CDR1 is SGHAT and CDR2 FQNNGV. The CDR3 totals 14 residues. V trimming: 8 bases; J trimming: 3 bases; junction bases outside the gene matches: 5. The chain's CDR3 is CASRLDRDTGELFF. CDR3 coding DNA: TGTGCCAGCCGATTGGACAGGGACACCGGGGAGCTGTTTTTT.

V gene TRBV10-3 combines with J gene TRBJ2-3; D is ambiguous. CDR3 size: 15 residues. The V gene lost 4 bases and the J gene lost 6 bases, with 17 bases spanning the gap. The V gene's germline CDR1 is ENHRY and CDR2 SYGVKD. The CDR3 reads CAISAPDRSGDTQYF. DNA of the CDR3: TGTGCCATCAGTGCCCCGGATAGAAGTGGGGATACGCAGTATTTT.

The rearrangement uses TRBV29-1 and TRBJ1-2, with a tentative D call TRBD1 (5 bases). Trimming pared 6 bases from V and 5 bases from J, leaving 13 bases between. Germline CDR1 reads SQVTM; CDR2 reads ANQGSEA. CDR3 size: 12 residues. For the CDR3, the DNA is TGCAGCGTAGCTGACAGAACATATGGCTACACCTTC. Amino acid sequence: CSVADRTYGYTF.

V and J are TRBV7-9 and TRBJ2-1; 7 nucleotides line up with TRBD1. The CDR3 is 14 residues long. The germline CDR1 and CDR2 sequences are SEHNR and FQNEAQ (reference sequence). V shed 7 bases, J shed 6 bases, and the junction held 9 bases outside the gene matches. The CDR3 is CASNEQGIVNEQFF. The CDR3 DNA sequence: TGTGCCAGCAACGAACAGGGGATTGTCAATGAGCAGTTCTTC.

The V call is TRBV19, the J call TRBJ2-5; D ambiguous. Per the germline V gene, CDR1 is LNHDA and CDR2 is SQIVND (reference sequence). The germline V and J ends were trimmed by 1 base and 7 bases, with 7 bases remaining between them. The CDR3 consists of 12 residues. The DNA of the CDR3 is TGTGCCAGTAGTATAGGGCGAGGGACCCAGTACTTC. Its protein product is CASSIGRGTQYF.

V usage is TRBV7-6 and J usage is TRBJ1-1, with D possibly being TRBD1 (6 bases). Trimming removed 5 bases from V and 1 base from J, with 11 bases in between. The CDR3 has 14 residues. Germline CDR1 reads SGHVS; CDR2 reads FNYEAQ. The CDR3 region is CASSPGTSNTEAFF. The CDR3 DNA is TGTGCCAGCAGCCCGGGGACATCGAACACTGAAGCTTTCTTT.

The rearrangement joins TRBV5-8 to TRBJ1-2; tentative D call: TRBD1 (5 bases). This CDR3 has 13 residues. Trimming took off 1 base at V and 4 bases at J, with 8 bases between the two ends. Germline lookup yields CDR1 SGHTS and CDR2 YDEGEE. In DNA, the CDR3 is TGTGCCAGCAGCTTGCAGGGCCTCTATGGCTACACCTTC. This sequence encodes CASSLQGLYGYTF.

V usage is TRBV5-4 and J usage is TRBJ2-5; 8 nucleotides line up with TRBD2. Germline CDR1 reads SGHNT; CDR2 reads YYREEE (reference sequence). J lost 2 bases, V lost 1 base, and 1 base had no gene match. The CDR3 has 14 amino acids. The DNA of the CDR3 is TGTGCCAGCAGCTTGCGCGGGGGGCAAGAGACCCAGTACTTC. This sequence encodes CASSLRGGQETQYF.

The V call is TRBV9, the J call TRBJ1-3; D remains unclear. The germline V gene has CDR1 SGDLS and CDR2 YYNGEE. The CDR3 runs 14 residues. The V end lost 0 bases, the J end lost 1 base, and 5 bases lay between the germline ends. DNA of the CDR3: TGTGCCAGCAGCGTAGACGGATCTGGAAACACCATATATTTT. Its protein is CASSVDGSGNTIYF.

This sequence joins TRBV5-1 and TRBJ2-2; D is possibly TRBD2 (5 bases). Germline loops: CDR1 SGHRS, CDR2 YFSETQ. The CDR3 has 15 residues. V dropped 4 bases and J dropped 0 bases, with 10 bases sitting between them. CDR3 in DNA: TGCGCCAGCAGCCCCGGGGTCCCGAACACCGGGGAGCTGTTTTTT. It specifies CASSPGVPNTGELFF.

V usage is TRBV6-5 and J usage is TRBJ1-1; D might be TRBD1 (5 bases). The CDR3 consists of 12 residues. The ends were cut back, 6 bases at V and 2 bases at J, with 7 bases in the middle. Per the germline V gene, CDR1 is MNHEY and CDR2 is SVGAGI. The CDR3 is CASSQGNTEAFF. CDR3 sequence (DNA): TGTGCCAGCAGCCAGGGTAACACTGAAGCTTTCTTT.